This note documents a single T cell receptor (beta chain) sequence. One entry per CDR3 protein, called by TCRdb with MiXCR from the 5' RACE reads. Altogether 300,000 or so distinct CDR3 sequences are present, less than 9.5% being singletons, with the ten largest covering 6% to 8.5%. This CDR3 region has 13 residues. CDR1 and CDR2 (germline): MNHNS, SASEGT. V was cut by 6 bases and J by 5 bases, with 13 bases left in between. This specimen belongs to a study of identical twins. The sample was also reused in another study, on yellow fever vaccine responses in identical twins. That paper adds: Twins' T cell vaccine responses reportedly looked partly convergent, partly personalized.

Specimen: CD8+ T cells sorted from blood. This receptor was obtained from a woman aged 18-29 years in good health. The V call is TRBV6-1, the J call TRBJ2-5; D unclear. The CDR3 loop is CASSTDTTETQYF. CDR3 DNA: TGTGCCAGCAGCACTGATACAACGGAGACCCAGTACTTC.